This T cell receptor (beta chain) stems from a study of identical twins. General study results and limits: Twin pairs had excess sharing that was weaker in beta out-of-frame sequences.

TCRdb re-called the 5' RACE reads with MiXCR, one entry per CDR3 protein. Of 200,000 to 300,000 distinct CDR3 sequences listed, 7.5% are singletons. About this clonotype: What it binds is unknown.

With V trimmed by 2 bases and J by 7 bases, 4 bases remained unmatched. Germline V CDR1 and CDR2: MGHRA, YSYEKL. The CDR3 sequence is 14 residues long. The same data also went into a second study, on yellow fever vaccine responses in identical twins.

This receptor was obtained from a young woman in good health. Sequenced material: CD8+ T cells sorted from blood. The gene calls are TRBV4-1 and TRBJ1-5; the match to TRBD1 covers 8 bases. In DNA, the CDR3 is TGCGCCAGCAGCCAACAGGGGGCTGGACAGCCCCAGCATTTT. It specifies CASSQQGAGQPQHF.